Each of the 23 T cell receptor beta chains below was sequenced from the same sample in a study of blood T cell repertoires in COVID-19. Clones were read by immunoSEQ multiplex PCR, and TCRdb kept only the in-frame ones, dropping some. The sample lists approximately 320,000 clones, about 87% occurring once. Sequencing was carried out using PBMCs or T cells enriched from blood (not recorded which). All receptors come from a woman between 18 and 30 years old who had recovered from COVID-19.

The rearrangement uses TRBV21-1 and TRBJ2-2; the table's D gene call, TRBD1, was not cross checked with the DNA. TRBV21-1 is flagged as a pseudogene. The CDR3 contains 19 residues. The DNA of the CDR3 is TGTGCCAGCAGCAAACTAGAATCCGGGACAGGGGTAAGAACCGGGGAGCTGTTTTTT. Its translation: CASSKLESGTGVRTGELFF.

The chain is built from TRBV28 and TRBJ1-5; 9 nucleotides align to TRBD1. Germline V gene data show CDR1 as MDHEN and CDR2 as SYDVKM. J was trimmed by 6 bases and V by 6 bases; bases with no gene match: 6. The CDR3 runs 14 residues. CDR3 DNA sequence: TGTGCCAGCAGAAGGACAGGGGTGGTTCAGCCCCAGCATTTT. It codes for CASRRTGVVQPQHF.

The rearrangement links TRBV7-2 to TRBJ2-3, with 10 bases that match TRBD2. Germline CDR1 and CDR2: SGHTA and FQGNSA. The CDR3 length is 16 residues. V was clipped by 6 bases and J by 9 bases; unmatched bases: 15. The CDR3 loop reads CASSSNGGLAGETQYF. The CDR3 coding sequence is TGTGCCAGCAGTTCGAACGGGGGGCTAGCGGGAGAGACGCAGTATTTT.

The CDR3 nucleotides read TGTGCCAGCAGCTTAAGACAGCTCAACTCTGGAAACACCATATATTTT. Protein sequence: CASSLRQLNSGNTIYF. This rearrangement joins TRBV7-2 to TRBJ1-3, with D perhaps TRBD1 (5 bases). CDR3 length: 16 amino acids. Germline V gene data show CDR1 as SGHTA and CDR2 as FQGNSA. V was clipped by 2 bases and J by 0 bases, with 11 bases between them.

The gene calls are TRBV5-8 and TRBJ2-3, with 10 nucleotides matching TRBD2. Per germline, CDR1 SGHTS and CDR2 YDEGEE. The V gene end was trimmed by 4 bases and the J gene end by 0 bases; junction bases not matched to a gene: 5. This CDR3 is 16 amino acids long. CDR3 nucleotides: TGTGCCAGCAGCCTCGGACTAGCGGAAAGCACAGATACGCAGTATTTT. Encoded protein: CASSLGLAESTDTQYF.

The V call is TRBV7-2, the J call TRBJ2-3, with 7 bases aligning to TRBD1. This CDR3 has 15 residues. The ends lost 4 bases at V and 4 bases at J; junction bases unmatched: 8. Looked up from germline, CDR1 is SGHTA and CDR2 is FQGNSA. Written as DNA, the CDR3 is TGTGCCAGCAGCTCTAGACAGGGTAGCCCAGATACGCAGTATTTT. Protein product: CASSSRQGSPDTQYF. Using reference TRBV7-2 and TRBJ2-3 for the parts outside the CDR3, the full variable domain is GAGVSQSPSNKVTEKGKDVELRCDPISGHTALYWYRQSLGQGLEFLIYFQGNSAPDKSGLPSDRFSAERTGGSVSTLTIQRTQQEDSAVYLCASSSRQGSPDTQYFGPGTRLTVL.

The V and J genes are TRBV6-2 or TRBV6-3 and TRBJ1-2; a possible D gene is TRBD1 (5 bases). The CDR3 is 14 residues long. The germline CDR1 and CDR2 sequences are MNHEY and SVGEGT. The V gene lost 6 bases and the J gene lost 6 bases, with 17 bases spanning the gap. CDR3 residues: CASSLQGLFHGYTF. The CDR3 DNA reads TGTGCCAGCAGCCTCCAGGGTCTTTTCCATGGCTACACCTTC.

CDR3 sequence reads: CASSQPTASNTGELFF. For the CDR3, the DNA is TGTGCCAGCAGCCAACCGACAGCCTCGAACACCGGGGAGCTGTTTTTT. V and J are TRBV3-1 (or the pseudogene TRBV3-2) and TRBJ2-2; D is possibly TRBD1 (5 bases). The V gene's germline CDR1 is LGHDT and CDR2 YNNKEL (reference sequence). The CDR3 has 16 residues. V lost 2 bases, J lost 0 bases, and 10 bases lay in between.

This clone was recorded only once. Since no conserved phenylalanine or tryptophan closes the CDR3, a read error is the likely cause. No DNA is shown, since the ends of the CDR3 on it are uncertain; the CDR3 is the one TCRdb lists. The chain's CDR3 is CASSSLTPTGSAL. The genes are TRBV28 and TRBJ2-7; the table's D call, TRBD1, has no DNA check behind it. Germline V gene lookup returns CDR1 MDHEN and CDR2 SYDVKM. Counting both end residues, the CDR3 totals 13 amino acids.

The rearrangement joins TRBV7-6 to TRBJ1-3, with unresolved D. Germline V gene sequence: CDR1 SGHVS, CDR2 FNYEAQ. There are 12 residues in the CDR3. V lost 5 bases and J 7 bases, leaving 9 bases between the germline ends. For the CDR3, the DNA is TGTGCCAGCAGCAACCCGGAGAACACCATATATTTT. It codes for CASSNPENTIYF.

The J gene is TRBJ1-1, the V gene TRBV29-1; no clear D. The CDR3 consists of 15 residues. Deletions cut 2 bases from V and 1 base from J, with 14 bases between. Per the germline V gene, CDR1 is SQVTM and CDR2 is ANQGSEA. The CDR3 here is CSVETRAKPNTEAFF. CDR3 sequence (DNA): TGCAGCGTTGAAACGAGGGCAAAACCGAACACTGAAGCTTTCTTT. The entire variable domain, with the rest obtained from reference TRBV29-1 and TRBJ1-1, is as follows: SAVISQKPSRDICQRGTSLTIQCQVDSQVTMMFWYRQQPGQSLTLIATANQGSEATYESGFVIDKFPISRPNLTFSTLTVSNMSPEDSSIYLCSVETRAKPNTEAFFGQGTRLTVV.

The rearrangement links TRBV5-1 to TRBJ1-6; D perhaps matches TRBD1 (5 bases). The germline gives CDR1 SGHRS, CDR2 YFSETQ. V gave up 5 bases and J gave up 5 bases, with 14 bases separating them. The CDR3 extends over 15 amino acids. The DNA for the CDR3 is TGCGCCAGCAGTGAAAGGGGTCAGAATAATTCACCCCTCCACTTT. Translation gives CASSERGQNNSPLHF.

The rearrangement uses TRBV10-3 and TRBJ1-2; D perhaps matches TRBD1 (6 bases). The germline V gene encodes CDR1 ENHRY and CDR2 SYGVKD. The CDR3 has 13 amino acids. V shed 3 bases and J shed 7 bases, with 12 bases lying between them. The CDR3 nucleotides are TGTGCCATCAGTGATAATCAGGGGTCTGGCTACACCTTC. It yields the protein CAISDNQGSGYTF.

This sequence joins TRBV4-2 and TRBJ2-6; D perhaps matches TRBD1 (5 bases). CDR3 length equals 19 residues. Germline assignment: CDR1 LGHNA and CDR2 YNFKEQ. V shed 1 base and J shed 0 bases, with 16 bases lying between them. CDR3 coding DNA: TGTGCCAGCAGCCAAGCACCTTCAGGGTCACCCTCTGGGGCCAACGTCCTGACTTTC. This encodes CASSQAPSGSPSGANVLTF.

The V and J genes are TRBV3-1 (or the pseudogene TRBV3-2) and TRBJ2-7; D remains ambiguous. The CDR3 contains 12 residues. The V gene lost 3 bases and the J gene lost 6 bases, with 9 bases spanning the gap. Per germline, CDR1 LGHDT and CDR2 YNNKEL (reference sequence). CDR3 loop: CASSHLGVEQYF. CDR3 DNA: TGTGCCAGCAGCCATTTAGGAGTCGAGCAGTACTTC.

DNA of the CDR3: TGTGCCAGCAGCTTAGTCCCTAGCGGGGCCTACGAGCAGTACTTC. This encodes CASSLVPSGAYEQYF. The chain has TRBV7-2 and TRBJ2-7; 9 bases match TRBD2. The CDR3 runs to 15 residues. The germline gives CDR1 SGHTA, CDR2 FQGNSA. V was clipped by 1 base and J by 2 bases; unmatched bases: 3.

This sequence joins TRBV28 and TRBJ1-3; no reliable D call. Trimming cost V 2 bases and J 3 bases, with 11 bases left between them. This CDR3 comprises 15 residues. CDR1 is MDHEN and CDR2 is SYDVKM in the germline V gene. In DNA, the CDR3 is TGTGCCAGCAGTTTAAGAGTGGGAGATGGAAACACCATATATTTT. It encodes CASSLRVGDGNTIYF.

This chain links TRBV4-3 with TRBJ2-1; TRBD2 matches 9 bases. The germline V gene has CDR1 LGHNA and CDR2 YSLEER. V shed 3 bases and J 4 bases; nucleotides not matched to a gene: 13. The CDR3 extends over 18 amino acids. CDR3 sequence reads: CASSHDSPLAGTYNEQFF. In DNA, the CDR3 is TGCGCCAGCAGCCACGACAGCCCACTAGCGGGTACTTACAATGAGCAGTTCTTC.

This chain joins TRBV7-3 and TRBJ2-3; 7 bases fit TRBD1. Germline V lookup: CDR1 SGHTA, CDR2 FQGTGA. The length of the CDR3 is 14 residues. V shed 5 bases, J shed 3 bases, and the junction held 5 bases outside the gene matches. The CDR3 DNA follows: TGTGCCAGCAGCCCCCGACAGGGAACAGATACGCAGTATTTT. Translated, it gives CASSPRQGTDTQYF.

The rearrangement joins TRBV5-1 to TRBJ2-7; 10 positions agree with TRBD2. CDR1 SGHRS and CDR2 YFSETQ come from the germline V gene. This CDR3 spans 16 amino acids. Unmatched junction bases numbered 10, after V lost 0 bases and J lost 7 bases. CDR3 coding DNA: TGCGCCAGCAGCTTGGAACCCCTAGCGGGGGAGTCGGAGCAGTACTTC. Translating it yields CASSLEPLAGESEQYF.

V is TRBV29-1 and J is TRBJ2-5, with D perhaps matching TRBD2 (5 bases). This CDR3 spans 12 amino acids. The ends were cut back, 3 bases at V and 7 bases at J, with 12 bases in the middle. Germline lookup yields CDR1 SQVTM and CDR2 ANQGSEA. The CDR3 region is CSVDAPSGTQYF. CDR3 nucleotides: TGCAGCGTTGACGCTCCCAGCGGGACCCAGTACTTC.

This chain connects TRBV7-6 to TRBJ1-1; D might be TRBD1 (5 bases). This CDR3 is 16 amino acids long. Germline-derived CDR1 and CDR2 are SGHVS and FNYEAQ. V was trimmed by 4 bases and J by 3 bases, leaving 18 bases between them. CDR3 amino acids: CASSWDGTHLYTEAFF. The CDR3 nucleotides are TGTGCCAGCAGCTGGGACGGGACTCACCTTTACACTGAAGCTTTCTTT.

This clone appeared many times. This chain joins TRBV2 and TRBJ2-1, with D tentatively TRBD1 (6 bases). V was trimmed by 7 bases and J by 2 bases, leaving 9 bases between them. Germline CDR1 and CDR2: SNHLY and FYNNEI. This CDR3 contains 13 residues. The chain's CDR3 is CASTGQAYNEQFF. Here the CDR3 DNA reads TGTGCCAGCACGGGACAAGCCTACAATGAGCAGTTCTTC.